These 5 T cell receptor beta chains came from one sample sequenced in a study of CD8+ T cells in alopecia areata. Treatment defined: oral pan-JAK inhibitor, 5-10 mg twice daily. Extracted RNA was reverse transcribed, and the resulting cDNA served as sequencing template. Here immunoSEQ multiplex PCR was the method, and the copy in TCRdb shows in-frame clones only, minus some. This table has 190,000 or so clones, roughly three fifths appearing once. The sample was CD4+ T cells sorted from blood, taken at week 4, from a patient treated with tofacitinib. These receptors were taken from a human donor with alopecia areata.

V usage is TRBV2 and J usage is TRBJ1-2, with no clear D. The CDR3 is made up of 14 amino acids. In germline, CDR1 is SNHLY, CDR2 FYNNEI. With 2 bases removed from V and 8 bases from J, the gap between germline ends came to 15 bases. The CDR3 coding sequence is TGTGCCAGCAGTGAAAGCGGTGGTGGGTTAGGCTACACCTTC. It specifies CASSESGGGLGYTF.

The table lists this clone with a few counts. V usage is TRBV18 and J usage is TRBJ2-5; D not resolved. The CDR3 has 12 residues. V was trimmed by 1 base and J by 5 bases, leaving 5 bases between them. Looked up from germline, CDR1 is KGHSH and CDR2 is LQKENI. The CDR3 DNA sequence: TGTGCCAGCTCACCACAGTTTGAGACCCAGTACTTC. Translated, it gives CASSPQFETQYF.

The chain employs TRBV10-3 and TRBJ2-2; D might be TRBD2 (5 bases). The CDR3 spans 13 residues. Germline assignment: CDR1 ENHRY and CDR2 SYGVKD. V lost 3 bases and J lost 9, with 11 bases in between. CDR3 DNA: TGTGCCATCAGTGACGCTAGCCCTAGGGAGCTGTTTTTT. Translation gives CAISDASPRELFF.

The rearrangement joins TRBV7-2 to TRBJ2-5; 9 nucleotides align to TRBD2. The CDR3 has 15 amino acids. Germline V gene sequence: CDR1 SGHTA, CDR2 FQGNSA. The V and J ends lost 1 base and 5 bases, in that order; junction bases with no gene match: 5. CDR3 nucleotide sequence: TGTGCCAGCAGCTTAGTAGCGGGGGTGGATGAGACCCAGTACTTC. Encoded protein: CASSLVAGVDETQYF.

This clone showed up just a few times. V and J are TRBV9 and TRBJ2-5, with 10 bases fitting TRBD1. This CDR3 is built from 14 residues. V gave up 0 bases and J gave up 5 bases; unmatched junction bases: 1. Germline-derived CDR1 and CDR2 are SGDLS and YYNGEE. The DNA of the CDR3 is TGTGCCAGCAGCGTAGCGGGACAGGGGGAGACCCAGTACTTC. Residues: CASSVAGQGETQYF. The variable domain in full, completed from reference TRBV9 and TRBJ2-5, reads DSGVTQTPKHLITATGQRVTLRCSPRSGDLSVYWYQQSLDQGLQFLIQYYNGEERAKGNILERFSAQQFPDLHSELNLSSLELGDSALYFCASSVAGQGETQYFGPGTRLLVL.